The source of this T cell receptor (beta chain) is a study of early T cells in non-severe SARS-CoV-2 infection. Background on the study: Investigators sequenced bulk RNA drawn from unsorted whole blood, and chains remained unpaired. Study-wide results and limits: Clonotype matching in VDJdb favored anti-spike CD8 responses and did not capture private and CD4 specificities.

CDR1 and CDR2 (germline): SGHTA, FQGNSA. The CDR3 totals 13 residues. Trimming took 5 bases from V and 7 from J, leaving 15 bases between them. As regards this clonotype: The antigen remains undetermined.

Individual cDNA molecules were tagged with unique molecular identifiers, the study reported. TCRdb processed the 5' RACE reads anew with MiXCR; each CDR3 protein has one entry. The data contain over 80,000 distinct CDR3 sequences, 13% to 15% of them seen just once; the ten biggest clones take up approximately 11%. J is TRBJ2-7 and V is TRBV7-2; tentative D call: TRBD1 (5 bases). The source is an adult who was a healthcare worker with PCR-confirmed SARS-CoV-2 infection or an uninfected control (not recorded which). Specimen: whole blood. The CDR3 region is CASSPDTGSEQYF. The DNA for the CDR3 is TGTGCCAGCAGCCCGGACACGGGTTCGGAGCAGTACTTC.